These T cell receptor beta chains were read from a single sample in a study of blood T cell repertoires in COVID-19. Clones were read by immunoSEQ multiplex PCR, and TCRdb kept only the in-frame ones, dropping some. The repertoire holds about 160,000 clones, with approximately 83% as singletons. The sample consisted of peripheral blood. These receptors originate from a woman older than 75 with active or convalescent COVID-19. CDR3s include the opening cysteine and the closing phenylalanine or tryptophan. A D gene is named only where the DNA matches it firmly.

V,D,CDR3
TRBV6-6,.,CASSSDSTDTQYF
TRBV12-3/TRBV12-4,TRBD1,CASNGQDNYGYTF
TRBV18,.,CASSPQRGSGANVLTF
TRBV5-8,TRBD1,CASSFRGQGGLEQFF
TRBV2,.,CASGGVNYGYTF
TRBV7-2,.,CASSGGGAYNSPLHF
TRBV1,.,CTSSQDRLAGQQETQYF
TRBV4-3,.,CASSLTALFNSPLHF
TRBV7-2,.,CASSLAGMNTEAFF
TRBV6-5,.,CASSRGSTNTEAFF
TRBV4-3,TRBD1,CASSRGQVNEKLFF
TRBV12-3/TRBV12-4,.,CASSLDLTSEAFF
TRBV6-2/TRBV6-3,.,CASSYPDNEQFF
TRBV27,TRBD1,CASSLSGLLDRVDGYTF
TRBV6-2/TRBV6-3,TRBD1,CASSPGTVNSPLHF
TRBV5-4,.,CASSRGTSSLNYGYTF
TRBV6-2/TRBV6-3,TRBD1,CASSYTDRGVHTEAFF